This T cell receptor (beta chain) was sequenced for a study of T cells after yellow fever vaccination. Each CDR3 protein is one row after TCRdb ran MiXCR on the 5' RACE reads. This table has roughly 240,000 distinct CDR3 sequences, approximately 6.3% appearing once. The V end lost 1 base, the J end lost 9 bases, and 16 bases lay between the germline ends. Germline CDR1 and CDR2: SEHNR and FQNEAQ (reference sequence). The CDR3 spans 15 residues. Ten or more counts support this clonotype. The TCR originated in a man aged 25 to 40 who received the YFV17D yellow fever vaccine. The rearrangement joins TRBV7-9 to TRBJ2-1, with D maybe TRBD2 (6 bases). This specimen consisted of CD4+ T cells sorted from PBMCs, obtained on the day of the yellow fever booster vaccination. The CDR3 protein is CASSLGGVLRGEQFF. The CDR3 DNA follows: TGTGCCAGCAGCTTAGGGGGGGTGCTCCGGGGTGAGCAGTTCTTC.